The present entry profiles one T cell receptor (beta chain) with its context. The data are from a study of shared clonotypes between healthy human individuals. The CDR3 loop spans 13 amino acids. The ends were cut back, 5 bases at V and 2 bases at J, with 9 bases in the middle. The germline gives CDR1 MNHEY, CDR2 SMNVEV (reference sequence). The table came from immunoSEQ multiplex PCR; TCRdb's copy has only in-frame clones and leaves some out. Of hundreds of thousands of clones in the sample, around 96% are singletons; the top ten hold approximately 0.12%. CD45RO-negative CD8 cells positively selected for CCR7 made up the naive population, which excluded terminally differentiated effector memory CD45RA+ cells.

This receptor was identified in a woman in her twenties or thirties in good health. V and J are TRBV27 and TRBJ1-1, with D perhaps TRBD1 (6 bases). Source material: naive CD8+ T cells sorted from blood. CDR3 nucleotides: TGTGCCAGCAGTCGGACAGCCAACACTGAAGCTTTCTTT. Its protein is CASSRTANTEAFF.